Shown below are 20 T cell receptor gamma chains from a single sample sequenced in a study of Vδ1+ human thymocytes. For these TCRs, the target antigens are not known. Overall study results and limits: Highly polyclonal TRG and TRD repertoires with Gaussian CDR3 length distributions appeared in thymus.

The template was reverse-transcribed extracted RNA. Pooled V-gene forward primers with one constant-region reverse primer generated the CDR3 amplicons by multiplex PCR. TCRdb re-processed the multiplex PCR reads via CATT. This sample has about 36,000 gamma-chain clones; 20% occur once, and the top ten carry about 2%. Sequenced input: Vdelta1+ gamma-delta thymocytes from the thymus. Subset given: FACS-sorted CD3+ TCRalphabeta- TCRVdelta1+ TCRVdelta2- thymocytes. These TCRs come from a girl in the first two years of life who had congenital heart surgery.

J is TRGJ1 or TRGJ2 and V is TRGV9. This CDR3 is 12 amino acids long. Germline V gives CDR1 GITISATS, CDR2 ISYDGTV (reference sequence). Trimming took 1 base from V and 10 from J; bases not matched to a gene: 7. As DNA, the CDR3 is TGTGCCTTGTGGGAGGTTGGTAAAAAGAAACTCTTT. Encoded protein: CALWEVGKKKLF.

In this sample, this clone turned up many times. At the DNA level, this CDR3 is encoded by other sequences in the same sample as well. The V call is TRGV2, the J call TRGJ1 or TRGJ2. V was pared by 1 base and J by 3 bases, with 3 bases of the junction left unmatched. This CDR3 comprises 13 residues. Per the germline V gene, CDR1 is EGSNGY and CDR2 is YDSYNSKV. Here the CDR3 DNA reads TGTGCCACCTGGGACGGATGTTATTATAAGAAACTCTTT. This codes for CATWDGCYYKKLF.

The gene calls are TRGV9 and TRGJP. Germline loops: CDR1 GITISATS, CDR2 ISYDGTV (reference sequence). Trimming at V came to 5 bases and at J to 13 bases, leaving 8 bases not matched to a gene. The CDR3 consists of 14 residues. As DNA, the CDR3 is TGTGCCTTGTGGGCCCCGGGAGGCAAAAAAATCAAGGTATTT. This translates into CALWAPGGKKIKVF.

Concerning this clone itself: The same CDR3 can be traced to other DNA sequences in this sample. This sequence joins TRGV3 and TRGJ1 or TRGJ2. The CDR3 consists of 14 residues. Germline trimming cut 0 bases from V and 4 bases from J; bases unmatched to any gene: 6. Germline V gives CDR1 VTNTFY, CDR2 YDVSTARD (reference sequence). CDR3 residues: CATWDRQGYYKKLF. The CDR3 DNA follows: TGTGCCACCTGGGACAGGCAAGGATATTATAAGAAACTCTTT.

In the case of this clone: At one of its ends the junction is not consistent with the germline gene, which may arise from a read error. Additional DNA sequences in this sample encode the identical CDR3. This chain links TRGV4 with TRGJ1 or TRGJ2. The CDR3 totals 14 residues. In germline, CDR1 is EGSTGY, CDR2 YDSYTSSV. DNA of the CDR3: TGTGCCACCTGGGATGGATTACATTATTATAAGAAACTTTTT. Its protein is CATWDGLHYYKKLF.

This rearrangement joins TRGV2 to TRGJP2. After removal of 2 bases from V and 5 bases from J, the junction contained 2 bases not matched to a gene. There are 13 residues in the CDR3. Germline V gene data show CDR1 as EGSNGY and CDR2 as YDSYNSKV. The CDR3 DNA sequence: TGTGCCACCTGGGACGTCAGTGATTGGATCAAGACGTTT. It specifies CATWDVSDWIKTF.

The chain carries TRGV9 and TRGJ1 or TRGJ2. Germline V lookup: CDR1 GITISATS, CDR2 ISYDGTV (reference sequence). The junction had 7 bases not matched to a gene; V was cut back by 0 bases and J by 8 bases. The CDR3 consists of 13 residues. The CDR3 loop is CALWEVHRDKKLF. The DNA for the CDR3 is TGTGCCTTGTGGGAGGTGCATAGAGATAAGAAACTCTTT.

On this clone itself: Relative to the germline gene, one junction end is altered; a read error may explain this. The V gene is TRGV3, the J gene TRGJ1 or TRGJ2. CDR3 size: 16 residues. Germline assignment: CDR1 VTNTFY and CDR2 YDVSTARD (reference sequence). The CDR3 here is CATWDSPSRLGCKKLF. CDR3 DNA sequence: TGCGCCACCTGGGACAGCCCCAGCAGACTCGGGTGTAAGAAACTCTTT.

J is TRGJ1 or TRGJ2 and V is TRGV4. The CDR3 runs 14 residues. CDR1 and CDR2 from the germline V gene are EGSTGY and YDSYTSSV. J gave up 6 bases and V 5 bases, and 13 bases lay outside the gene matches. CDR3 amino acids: CATWGISLGYKKLF. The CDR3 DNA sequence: TGTGCCACCTGGGGAATTAGCCTTGGTTATAAGAAACTCTTT.

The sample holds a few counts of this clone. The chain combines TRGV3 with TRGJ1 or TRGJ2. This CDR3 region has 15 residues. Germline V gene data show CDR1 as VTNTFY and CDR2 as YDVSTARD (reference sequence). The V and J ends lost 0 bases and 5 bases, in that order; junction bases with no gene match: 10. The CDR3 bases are TGTGCCACCTGGGACAGGCTCGTGAGGCATTATAAGAAACTCTTT. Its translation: CATWDRLVRHYKKLF.

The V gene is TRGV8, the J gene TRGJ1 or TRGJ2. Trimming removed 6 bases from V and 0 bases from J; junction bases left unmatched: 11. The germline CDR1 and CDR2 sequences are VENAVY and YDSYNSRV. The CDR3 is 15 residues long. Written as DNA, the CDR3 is TGTGCCACCTGGATCCTCGGATTGAATTATTATAAGAAACTCTTT. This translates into CATWILGLNYYKKLF.

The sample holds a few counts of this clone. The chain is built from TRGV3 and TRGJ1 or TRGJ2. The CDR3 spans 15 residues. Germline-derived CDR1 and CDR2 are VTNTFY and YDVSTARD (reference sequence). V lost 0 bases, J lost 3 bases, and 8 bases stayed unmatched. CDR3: CATWDRRGVYYKKLF. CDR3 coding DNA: TGTGCCACCTGGGACAGGCGGGGGGTTTATTATAAGAAACTCTTT.

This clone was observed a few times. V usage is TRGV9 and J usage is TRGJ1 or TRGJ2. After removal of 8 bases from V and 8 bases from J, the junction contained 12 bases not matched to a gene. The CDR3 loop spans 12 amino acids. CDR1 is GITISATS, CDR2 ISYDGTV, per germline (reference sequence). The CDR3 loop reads CALSGPHHKKLF. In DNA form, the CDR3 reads TGTGCCTTGTCTGGCCCGCACCATAAGAAACTCTTT.

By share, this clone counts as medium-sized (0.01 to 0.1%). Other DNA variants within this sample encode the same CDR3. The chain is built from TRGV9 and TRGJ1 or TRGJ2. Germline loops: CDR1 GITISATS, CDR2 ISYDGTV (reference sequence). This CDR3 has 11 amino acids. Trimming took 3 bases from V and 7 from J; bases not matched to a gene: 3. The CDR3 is CALWESYKKLF. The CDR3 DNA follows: TGTGCCTTGTGGGAGTCGTATAAGAAACTCTTT.

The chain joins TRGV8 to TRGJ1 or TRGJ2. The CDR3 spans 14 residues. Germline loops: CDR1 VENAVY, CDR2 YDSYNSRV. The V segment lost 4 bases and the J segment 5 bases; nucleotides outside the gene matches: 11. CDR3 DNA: TGTGCCACCTGGGACGGGCATCGGAATTATAAGAAACTCTTT. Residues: CATWDGHRNYKKLF.

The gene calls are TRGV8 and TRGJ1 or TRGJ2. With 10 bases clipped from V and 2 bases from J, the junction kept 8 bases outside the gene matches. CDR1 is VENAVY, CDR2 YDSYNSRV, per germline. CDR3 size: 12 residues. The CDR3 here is CATWCYYYKKLF. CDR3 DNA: TGTGCCACATGGTGCTATTATTATAAGAAACTCTTT.

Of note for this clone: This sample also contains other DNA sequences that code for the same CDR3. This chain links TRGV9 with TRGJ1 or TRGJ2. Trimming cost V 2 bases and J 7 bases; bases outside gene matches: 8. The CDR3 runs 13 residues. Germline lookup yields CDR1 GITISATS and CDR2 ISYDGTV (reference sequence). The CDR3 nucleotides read TGTGCCTTGTGGGAGGCGCCAGGCTATAAGAAACTCTTT. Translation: CALWEAPGYKKLF.

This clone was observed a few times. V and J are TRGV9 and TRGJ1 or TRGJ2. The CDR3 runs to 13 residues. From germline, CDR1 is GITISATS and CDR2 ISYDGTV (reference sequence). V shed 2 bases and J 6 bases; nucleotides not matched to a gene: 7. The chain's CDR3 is CALWEARGYKKLF. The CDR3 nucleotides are TGTGCCTTGTGGGAGGCCCGAGGTTATAAGAAACTCTTT.

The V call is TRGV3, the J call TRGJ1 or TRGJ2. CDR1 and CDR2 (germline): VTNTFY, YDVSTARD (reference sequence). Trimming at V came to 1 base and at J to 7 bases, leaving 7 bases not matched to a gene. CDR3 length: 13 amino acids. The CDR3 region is CATWDSRWYKKLF. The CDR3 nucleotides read TGTGCCACCTGGGACAGTAGGTGGTATAAGAAACTCTTT.

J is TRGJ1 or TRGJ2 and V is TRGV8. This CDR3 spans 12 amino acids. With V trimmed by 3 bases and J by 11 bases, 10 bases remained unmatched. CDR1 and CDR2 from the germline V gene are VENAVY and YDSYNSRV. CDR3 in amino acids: CATWDLLGEKLF. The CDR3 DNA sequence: TGTGCCACCTGGGATTTGCTTGGTGAGAAACTCTTT.